This entry is about one TCR beta chain. Its antigen is as yet unknown. The sample is drawn from a study of T cell responses to AZD1222 COVID-19 vaccine. Findings of the study overall: Reportedly, nearly half of unique spike TCRs recognized epitopes outside B.1.351/B.1.1.7 mutations. Elevations in Spike-specific TCR breadth and depth followed administration of two AZD1222 doses.

Sequencing was performed with immunoSEQ multiplex PCR; in TCRdb, only in-frame clones are kept and a portion is missing. The data show almost 80,000 clones, with about 85% seen just once and over 20% held by the top ten. V was pared by 1 base and J by 8 bases, with 10 bases between. CDR1 is SGHDT, CDR2 YYEEEE, per germline. This CDR3 region has 14 residues. Sequencing was performed on peripheral blood, taken on day 0 of AZD1222 vaccination. The V gene is TRBV5-6, the J gene TRBJ1-6; tentatively, D is TRBD1 (6 bases). The TCR comes from an adult in good health. The DNA of the CDR3 is TGTGCCAGCAGCTTGCGCCAGGGGTATTCACCCCTCCACTTT. It specifies CASSLRQGYSPLHF.